Below, 29 T cell receptor beta chains from the same sample are listed, as sequenced in a study of Tregs in tolerant kidney transplant recipients. TCRdb's table, derived via immunoSEQ multiplex PCR, lists solely in-frame clones and lacks some. The sample totals roughly 32,000 clones. This material consisted of CD8+ T cells from blood, taken before the transplant. The receptor set was obtained from a human donor who received a combined kidney and bone marrow transplant.

This clone ranks as medium-sized in terms of frequency. Read coverage stops 3 residues before the CDR3 terminus; the germline J gene supplies the remainder. The chain recombines TRBV6-4 with TRBJ1-2; TRBD1 matches at 10 bases. With V trimmed by 1 base and J by 4 bases, 9 bases remained unmatched. CDR3 length equals 17 residues. CDR1 and CDR2 from the germline V gene are MRHNA and SNTAGT. CDR3 DNA (partial): TGTGCCAGCAGTGACTTCGGGACAGGGGTGTTCTTCTATGGC. Protein: CASSDFGTGVFFYG. In full, the CDR3 is CASSDFGTGVFFYGYTF.

Frequency places this clone as medium-sized (0.01 to 0.1%). The DNA ends 3 residues before the CDR3 does, and the rest of the CDR3 is filled in from the germline J gene. The chain links TRBV29-1 to TRBJ2-2; no definite D call. Trimming left V 5 bases short and J 5 bases short, with 6 bases between. This CDR3 spans 11 amino acids. Germline assignment: CDR1 SQVTM and CDR2 ANQGSEA. The CDR3 protein is CSVRVTGELFF. CDR3 bases read: TGCAGCGTTAGGGTAACCGGGGAG.

For this clone: The sequence runs out 3 residues before the end of the CDR3; the remainder is reconstructed from the germline J gene. This chain links TRBV20-1 with TRBJ1-4, with D uncertain. Trimming took off 1 base at V and 8 bases at J, with 14 bases between the two ends. CDR1 and CDR2 (germline): DFQATT, SNEGSKA (reference sequence). There are 14 residues in the CDR3. The chain's CDR3 is CSARGYPGGEKLFF. The DNA read from the CDR3 is TGCAGTGCTAGAGGTTATCCAGGTGGCGAAAAA.

Points on this clone: The read falls 3 residues short of the CDR3 end, and the missing part is taken from the germline J gene. V is TRBV2 and J is TRBJ1-1; possible D gene TRBD1, 5 bases. CDR1 and CDR2 (germline): SNHLY, FYNNEI. The V and J ends lost 4 bases and 1 base respectively, with 13 bases between them. The CDR3 contains 15 residues. CDR3 loop: CASSGQGAANTEAFF. The part of the CDR3 DNA that was read is TGTGCCAGCAGTGGGCAAGGGGCCGCGAACACTGAA. The whole variable domain, remainder taken from reference TRBV2 and TRBJ1-1, is EPEVTQTPSHQVTQMGQEVILRCVPISNHLYFYWYRQILGQKVEFLVSFYNNEISEKSEIFDDQFSVERPDGSNFTLKIRSTKLEDSAMYFCASSGQGAANTEAFFGQGTRLTVV.

The CDR3 sequence: CASSTQRGMNYGYTF. The sequenced CDR3 bases are TGTGCCAGCAGCACCCAGAGGGGTATGAACTATGGC. This chain connects TRBV11-3 to TRBJ1-2; tentatively, D is TRBD1 (5 bases). The read stops 3 residues short of the end of the CDR3; the missing end is completed from the germline J gene. The CDR3 covers 15 residues. Germline lookup yields CDR1 SGHNT and CDR2 YENEEA. V shed 5 bases and J shed 2 bases, with 15 bases lying between them.

On this clone itself: The read ends 3 residues shy of where the CDR3 ends; the end is completed using the germline J gene. The chain is built from TRBV7-9 and TRBJ2-5, with 7 bases that match TRBD2. CDR1 and CDR2 (germline): SEHNR, FQNEAQ (reference sequence). Trimming took 2 bases from V and 5 from J; bases not matched to a gene: 8. The CDR3 contains 15 residues. The sequenced part of the CDR3 DNA is TGTGCCAGCAGCTTATGGGGCAGAGCGGGGGAGACC. Translating gives CASSLWGRAGET. The full-length CDR3 reads as CASSLWGRAGETQYF.

Of note for this clone: The read terminates 3 residues before the CDR3 end, so the remaining end is supplied by the germline J gene. This sequence joins TRBV13 and TRBJ1-1; possible D gene TRBD1, 6 bases. The germline V and J ends were trimmed by 1 base and 1 base, with 7 bases remaining between them. The CDR3 has 14 residues. Germline CDR1 PRHDT, CDR2 FYEKMQ (reference sequence). The part of the CDR3 DNA that was read is TGTGCCAGCAGCTTAGAGGGACAGAACACTGAA. It codes for CASSLEGQNTE. The whole CDR3 is CASSLEGQNTEAFF.

On this clone: The read ends 3 residues before the CDR3 terminus; that terminus is restored from the germline J gene. The chain combines TRBV5-6 with TRBJ1-1; D unclear. V lost 0 bases, J lost 0 bases, and 6 bases lay in between. The CDR3 has 14 amino acids. Germline CDR1 reads SGHDT; CDR2 reads YYEEEE. CDR3 DNA, as far as it was read: TGTGCCAGCAGCTTGGCCTGGCTGAACACTGAA. Translated: CASSLAWLNTE. The complete CDR3 reads CASSLAWLNTEAFF. The whole variable domain, remainder taken from reference TRBV5-6 and TRBJ1-1, is DAGVTQSPTHLIKTRGQQVTLRCSPKSGHDTVSWYQQALGQGPQFIFQYYEEEERQRGNFPDRFSGHQFPNYSSELNVNALLLGDSALYLCASSLAWLNTEAFFGQGTRLTVV.

In regard to this clone: From the germline J gene comes the end of the CDR3, since the read stops 3 residues before it. The gene calls are TRBV7-6 and TRBJ2-6; tentative D call: TRBD2 (7 bases). Trimming removed 5 bases from V and 12 bases from J, with 17 bases in between. CDR1 and CDR2 (germline): SGHVS, FNYEAQ. This CDR3 has 14 amino acids. The CDR3 DNA, read in part, is TGTGCCAGCAGCGTGGGGGGGCTCCAGGGCGTC. Protein: CASSVGGLQGV. The full CDR3 is CASSVGGLQGVLTF.

About this clone: The CDR3 extends 3 residues past the end of the read, so its final part is completed from the germline J gene. The chain links TRBV30 to TRBJ2-3, with D possibly being TRBD1 (5 bases). This CDR3 is built from 14 residues. V gave up 3 bases and J gave up 2 bases, with 12 bases separating them. From germline, CDR1 is GTSNPN and CDR2 SVGIG (reference sequence). The sequenced part of the CDR3 DNA is TGTGCCTGGAGCCCCCGACAGTACACAGATACG. Residues: CAWSPRQYTDT. The CDR3 in full is CAWSPRQYTDTQYF. Supplemented by reference TRBV30 and TRBJ2-3, the full variable domain reads SQTIHQWPATLVQPVGSPLSLECTVEGTSNPNLYWYRQAAGRGLQLLFYSVGIGQISSEVPQNLSASRPQDRQFILSSKKLLLSDSGFYLCAWSPRQYTDTQYFGPGTRLTVL.

Regarding this clone: The observed sequence ends 3 residues before the CDR3 terminus, with the missing tail filled in from the germline J gene. The chain couples TRBV6-1 to TRBJ2-7; TRBD1 might be the D (5 bases). CDR1 is MNHNS and CDR2 is SASEGT in the germline V gene. This CDR3 is built from 17 residues. Between the trimmed V and J ends, which lost 0 bases and 0 bases, there was a span of 15 bases. CDR3 sequence: CASSEARRGQSSYEQYF. The sequenced part of the CDR3 DNA is TGTGCCAGCAGTGAAGCGCGAAGGGGTCAAAGCTCCTACGAG.

Details on this clone: The read halts 3 residues ahead of the CDR3 end, with the missing end drawn from the germline J gene. The chain couples TRBV19 to TRBJ2-1; 8 nucleotides align to TRBD2. The V and J ends lost 7 bases and 3 bases, in that order; junction bases with no gene match: 8. Germline lookup yields CDR1 LNHDA and CDR2 SQIVND (reference sequence). This CDR3 is 15 amino acids long. The CDR3 here is CASTLSGGVYNEQFF. The CDR3 bases that were read are TGTGCCAGTACCCTAAGCGGGGGTGTCTACAATGAG.

Concerning this clone itself: Read data end 3 residues before the CDR3 end; the end is taken from the germline J gene. This chain uses TRBV7-2 with TRBJ2-1, with 7 nucleotides matching TRBD2. CDR1 and CDR2 (germline): SGHTA, FQGNSA. Trimming removed 0 bases from V and 3 bases from J; junction bases left unmatched: 5. CDR3 length equals 16 residues. The CDR3 bases that were read are TGTGCCAGCAGCTTAGCATTAGTAGCGGGCTACAATGAG. The encoded protein is CASSLALVAGYNE. The whole CDR3 sequence is CASSLALVAGYNEQFF.

As to this clone: The CDR3 end is not reached by the read, which stops 3 residues before it; the germline J gene fills it in. The rearrangement joins TRBV5-1 to TRBJ1-6; the D gene is possibly TRBD1 (5 bases). Germline V gene data show CDR1 as SGHRS and CDR2 as YFSETQ. The CDR3 is 14 residues long. V was clipped by 5 bases and J by 6 bases, with 12 bases between them. The CDR3 DNA, read in part, is TGCGCCAGCAGTTCAGGGCCCATTAATTCACCC. As protein: CASSSGPINSP. The whole CDR3 is CASSSGPINSPLHF.

Comment on this clone: The read comes to an end 3 residues before the CDR3 does, leaving the germline J gene to fill in the end. The chain carries TRBV18 and TRBJ1-5, with D uncertain. Per germline, CDR1 KGHSH and CDR2 LQKENI. The CDR3 extends over 16 amino acids. V lost 3 bases to trimming and J lost 0 bases, with 12 bases between them. CDR3 DNA (partial): TGTGCCAGCTCACCTACATCCAGTCATAGCAATCAGCCC. Protein sequence: CASSPTSSHSNQP. The CDR3, in full, reads CASSPTSSHSNQPQHF.

As regards this clone: Coverage ceases 3 residues before the CDR3 finishes, and the germline J gene fills in the end. The rearrangement joins TRBV20-1 to TRBJ2-3; TRBD1 is a possible D gene (6 bases). The CDR3 totals 14 residues. V lost 5 bases and J 4 bases, leaving 16 bases between the germline ends. Germline V gene lookup returns CDR1 DFQATT and CDR2 SNEGSKA (reference sequence). Partial CDR3 DNA: TGCAGTGCTGAATGGGGGCAGGGACCAGATACG. This sequence encodes CSAEWGQGPDT. The CDR3, in full, reads CSAEWGQGPDTQYF.

Concerning this clone itself: From the germline J gene comes the end of the CDR3, since the read stops 3 residues before it. The J gene is TRBJ1-6, the V gene TRBV19; possible D gene TRBD1, 5 bases. The CDR3 sequence is 15 residues long. Trimming stripped 3 bases from V and 9 bases from J, with 15 bases between. Germline values: CDR1 LNHDA, CDR2 SQIVND (reference sequence). The CDR3 is CASSMGLRGGSPLHF. CDR3 DNA (partial): TGTGCCAGTAGTATGGGGCTAAGGGGAGGTTCACCC.

Here the CDR3 reads CATYRRGQVDGELFF. Partial CDR3 DNA: TGTGCCACCTACCGTAGGGGACAGGTCGACGGGGAG. This rearrangement joins TRBV2 to TRBJ2-2, with 8 bases identical to TRBD1. Coverage ceases 3 residues before the CDR3 finishes, and the germline J gene fills in the end. The CDR3 loop spans 15 amino acids. V shed 10 bases, J shed 7 bases, and the junction held 14 bases outside the gene matches. From germline, CDR1 is SNHLY and CDR2 FYNNEI.

Incomplete CDR3 DNA: TGTGCCATCAGAGAGACAGGGGTCTTTGGCGAG. It specifies CAIRETGVFGE. The whole CDR3 is CAIRETGVFGEQYF. The chain uses TRBV10-3 and TRBJ2-7; 8 bases line up with TRBD1. The observed sequence ends 3 residues before the CDR3 terminus, with the missing tail filled in from the germline J gene. Germline lookup yields CDR1 ENHRY and CDR2 SYGVKD. The CDR3 totals 14 residues. The trim removed 6 bases at V and 6 bases at J, leaving 10 bases unmatched.

Concerning this clone itself: The read is 3 residues too short to cover the CDR3 end, so that end is filled in from the germline J gene. The sample has other DNA sequences that encode this CDR3 too. The rearrangement uses TRBV6-2 or TRBV6-3 and TRBJ2-7; maybe TRBD2 (7 bases). Trimming shortened V by 0 bases and J by 3 bases, and 15 bases separated the two germline ends. This CDR3 is built from 16 residues. CDR1 is MNHEY and CDR2 is SVGEGT in the germline V gene. The sequenced part of the CDR3 DNA is TGTGCCAGCAGTTACTCCGTGACGGGGGGACACTACGAG. This sequence encodes CASSYSVTGGHYE. The CDR3 in its entirety is CASSYSVTGGHYEQYF.

Remarks on this clone: The read terminates 3 residues ahead of where the CDR3 ends, so the germline J gene completes it. The J gene is TRBJ2-7, the V gene TRBV19; no definite D call. CDR1 is LNHDA, CDR2 SQIVND, per germline (reference sequence). This CDR3 is built from 14 residues. Between the trimmed V and J ends, which lost 3 bases and 0 bases, there was a span of 9 bases. CDR3 region: CASSMGPSSYEQYF. The CDR3 DNA, read in part, is TGTGCCAGTAGTATGGGCCCAAGCTCCTACGAG.

The CDR3 reads CAIRSGGGETQYF. CDR3 bases read: TGTGCCATCCGTTCGGGGGGAGGGGAGACC. The chain carries TRBV6-2 or TRBV6-3 and TRBJ2-5; 7 bases map to TRBD2. The read finishes 3 residues shy of the CDR3 end, and the germline J gene is used to complete it. Per the germline V gene, CDR1 is MNHEY and CDR2 is SVGEGT. Germline trimming cut 10 bases from V and 5 bases from J; bases unmatched to any gene: 10. There are 13 residues in the CDR3.

Notes on this clone: From the germline J gene comes the end of the CDR3, since the read stops 3 residues before it. The rearrangement links TRBV2 to TRBJ2-7; tentatively, D is TRBD1 (5 bases). Looked up from germline, CDR1 is SNHLY and CDR2 is FYNNEI. The CDR3 is 15 amino acids. Trimming removed 4 bases at V and 6 bases at J, with 19 bases between. The CDR3: CASSGFRTLSTEQYF. CDR3 DNA, as far as it was read: TGTGCCAGCAGTGGCTTCCGGACACTCTCTACCGAG. Full variable domain (remainder filled in from reference TRBV2 and TRBJ2-7): EPEVTQTPSHQVTQMGQEVILRCVPISNHLYFYWYRQILGQKVEFLVSFYNNEISEKSEIFDDQFSVERPDGSNFTLKIRSTKLEDSAMYFCASSGFRTLSTEQYFGPGTRLTVT.

Notes on this clone: The CDR3 end is not reached by the read, which stops 3 residues before it; the germline J gene fills it in. V is TRBV7-9 and J is TRBJ2-7, with 7 bases that match TRBD2. V lost 8 bases, J lost 6 bases, and 7 bases stayed unmatched. In germline, CDR1 is SEHNR, CDR2 FQNEAQ (reference sequence). The CDR3 spans 12 residues. CDR3: CASVGGDREQYF. The sequenced CDR3 bases are TGTGCCAGCGTGGGGGGGGACCGCGAG.

As for this clone: The read finishes 3 residues shy of the CDR3 end, and the germline J gene is used to complete it. The V gene is TRBV29-1, the J gene TRBJ1-4; 9 bases are shared with TRBD1. In germline, CDR1 is SQVTM, CDR2 ANQGSEA. The CDR3 extends over 17 amino acids. V dropped 3 bases and J dropped 8; count of bases not matched to a gene: 16. The chain's CDR3 is CSVEEGTGGTGSEKLFF. The sequenced part of the CDR3 DNA is TGCAGCGTTGAGGAGGGAACCGGTGGGACAGGGTCAGAAAAA.

For this clone: The read stops 3 residues short of the end of the CDR3; the missing end is completed from the germline J gene. The chain has TRBV30 and TRBJ2-4, with TRBD2 matching over 7 bases. The CDR3 is made up of 16 amino acids. V trimming: 2 bases; J trimming: 5 bases; junction bases outside the gene matches: 12. Per the germline V gene, CDR1 is GTSNPN and CDR2 is SVGIG (reference sequence). The CDR3 spells CAWSIWGGYAENIQYF. Incomplete CDR3 DNA: TGTGCCTGGAGTATTTGGGGGGGATATGCAGAAAACATT. The full variable domain, with the rest looked up from reference TRBV30 and TRBJ2-4, is SQTIHQWPATLVQPVGSPLSLECTVEGTSNPNLYWYRQAAGRGLQLLFYSVGIGQISSEVPQNLSASRPQDRQFILSSKKLLLSDSGFYLCAWSIWGGYAENIQYFGAGTRLSVL.

Comments on this clone: The read is 3 residues too short to cover the CDR3 end, so that end is filled in from the germline J gene. The chain couples TRBV7-6 to TRBJ2-7, with TRBD2 matching 11 bases. Per germline, CDR1 SGHVS and CDR2 FNYEAQ. The CDR3 is 14 amino acids. V was clipped by 5 bases and J by 6 bases; unmatched bases: 6. CDR3 sequence: CASSPSGRLSEQYF. Partial CDR3 DNA: TGTGCCAGCAGCCCTAGCGGGAGGTTATCCGAG.

A remark on this clone: The read ends 3 residues shy of where the CDR3 ends; the end is completed using the germline J gene. The rearrangement uses TRBV19 and TRBJ1-1; 10 bases match TRBD1. The germline V gene encodes CDR1 LNHDA and CDR2 SQIVND (reference sequence). CDR3 size: 14 residues. V was pared by 6 bases and J by 5 bases, with 6 bases of the junction left unmatched. CDR3 bases read: TGTGCCAGTAGCACCGGGACAGGGGAAACTGAA. This sequence encodes CASSTGTGETE. The whole CDR3 protein reads CASSTGTGETEAFF.

In the case of this clone: The read halts 3 residues ahead of the CDR3 end, with the missing end drawn from the germline J gene. The chain links TRBV19 to TRBJ1-1, with D possibly TRBD1 on 6 matching bases. Looked up from germline, CDR1 is LNHDA and CDR2 is SQIVND (reference sequence). The CDR3 is made up of 11 amino acids. The CDR3 here is CASRLGTEAFF. The DNA read from the CDR3 is TGTGCCAGCCGATTGGGGACAGAA.